This T cell receptor (beta chain) was sequenced during a study of T cells in Graves' hyperthyroidism and ophthalmopathy. Each patient was aged 18 to 65 and had newly diagnosed hyperthyroidism of under 2 months' duration. Exclusions: uncontrolled infection, other autoimmune disease, pregnancy, lactation. Clinicians diagnosed patients from clinical symptoms, serum thyroxine and TRAb, thyroid ultrasound and orbital computed tomography. This sample holds PBMCs from about 10 ml fresh peripheral blood. Template material for amplifying TCR beta CDR3 regions consisted of RNA transcripts. TCR CDR3 regions were first amplified by RT-PCR with HTBI primers. TCRdb analysed the multiplex PCR reads with MiXCR anew, one entry per CDR3 protein. The table has roughly 380,000 distinct CDR3 sequences, 15% to 20% seen once. Trimming removed 8 bases from V and 7 bases from J, with 12 bases in between. This CDR3 is built from 12 residues. The V gene's germline CDR1 is MNHNS and CDR2 SASEGT.

The chain uses TRBV6-1 and TRBJ1-5, with D unclear. This sequence was found in a woman in her late teens or twenties with Graves' hyperthyroidism. Sequencing was done on a sample of blood. CDR3 region: CASQNRGQPQHF. The CDR3 coding sequence is TGTGCCAGCCAAAACCGAGGGCAGCCCCAGCATTTT.